Reported below is one T cell receptor (beta chain). These data come from a study of blood T cell repertoires in COVID-19. Across the whole study: Donors in the United States, Italy and Spain gave samples during acute or convalescent COVID-19. The cDNA or gDNA used as material had been derived from T cells, B-cell-depleted T cells, or PBMCs.

Assay used: immunoSEQ multiplex PCR; TCRdb lists only in-frame clones, some missing. This table has roughly 250,000 clones, roughly 90% appearing once. This sequence originates from a man in his fifties or sixties who had recovered from COVID-19. Sample: peripheral blood.

Here the CDR3 DNA reads TGCGCCAGCAGCTTGGTAGCAACAATAAATTCACCCCTCCACTTT. It is translated as CASSLVATINSPLHF. The chain is built from TRBV5-1 and TRBJ1-6; D is undetermined. The V end was cut by 0 bases, the J end by 7 bases, with 11 bases between. Germline CDR1 is SGHRS and CDR2 is YFSETQ. The CDR3 sequence is 15 residues long.